The 5 T cell receptor beta chains given below trace back to one sample, sequenced in a study of spatial heterogeneity in lung cancer. Stated time point: blood at routine non-recurrence follow-up after resection. Sequencing was performed on whole RNA extracted from tumor and nontumor lung tissue, or from frozen PBMC, and the material was left unsorted. TCRdb passed the 5' RACE reads through MiXCR, listing each CDR3 protein once. The table records around 120,000 distinct CDR3 sequences, 10% to 15% of them present only once. Sequencing was performed on PBMCs, taken at follow-up. These receptors all stem from a male donor with early-stage non-small cell lung cancer.

As regards this clonotype: One junction end does not reproduce the germline sequence, and a read error may be involved. The chain carries TRBV5-1 and TRBJ2-1, with D perhaps TRBD1 (6 bases). This CDR3 region has 11 residues. Germline CDR1 reads SGHRS; CDR2 reads YFSETQ. The CDR3 region is CASSFRDTRYF. CDR3 DNA: TGCGCCAGCAGCTTCCGGGACACCCGCTACTTC.

This clonotype has more than one count but fewer than ten. The rearrangement links TRBV5-6 to TRBJ1-5; D ambiguous. V was shortened by 4 bases and J by 4 bases, with 15 bases between the two germline ends. CDR1 and CDR2 (germline): SGHDT, YYEEEE. The CDR3 runs to 15 residues. The CDR3 DNA reads TGTGCCAGCAGCGACGGAGGGATCGGGAATCAGCCCCAGCATTTT. Amino acids: CASSDGGIGNQPQHF.

This clonotype was seen ten or more times. V usage is TRBV7-9 and J usage is TRBJ2-1; no definite D call. In germline, CDR1 is SEHNR, CDR2 FQNEAQ (reference sequence). CDR3 size: 12 residues. With 3 bases removed from V and 7 bases from J, the gap between germline ends came to 7 bases. The chain's CDR3 is CASSFGVNEQFF. The CDR3 DNA sequence: TGTGCCAGCAGCTTTGGCGTGAATGAGCAGTTCTTC.

This clonotype was seen a few times. The chain recombines TRBV12-3 or TRBV12-4 with TRBJ2-1; 7 positions agree with TRBD1. The CDR3 totals 16 residues. Trimming at V came to 4 bases and at J to 5 bases, leaving 11 bases not matched to a gene. The CDR3 coding sequence is TGTGCCAGCAGTTACACCGGGACAGTGATTAACAATGAGCAGTTCTTC. Translation: CASSYTGTVINNEQFF.

This clonotype showed up just a few times. The rearrangement joins TRBV11-2 to TRBJ2-1, with TRBD1 matching over 8 bases. This CDR3 is built from 16 residues. Unmatched junction bases numbered 8, after V lost 0 bases and J lost 7 bases. Looked up from germline, CDR1 is SGHAT and CDR2 is FQNNGV. The CDR3 nucleotides are TGTGCCAGCAGCTTAGAAATAGCAGGGGGCACAAATGAGCAGTTCTTC. Translation gives CASSLEIAGGTNEQFF.